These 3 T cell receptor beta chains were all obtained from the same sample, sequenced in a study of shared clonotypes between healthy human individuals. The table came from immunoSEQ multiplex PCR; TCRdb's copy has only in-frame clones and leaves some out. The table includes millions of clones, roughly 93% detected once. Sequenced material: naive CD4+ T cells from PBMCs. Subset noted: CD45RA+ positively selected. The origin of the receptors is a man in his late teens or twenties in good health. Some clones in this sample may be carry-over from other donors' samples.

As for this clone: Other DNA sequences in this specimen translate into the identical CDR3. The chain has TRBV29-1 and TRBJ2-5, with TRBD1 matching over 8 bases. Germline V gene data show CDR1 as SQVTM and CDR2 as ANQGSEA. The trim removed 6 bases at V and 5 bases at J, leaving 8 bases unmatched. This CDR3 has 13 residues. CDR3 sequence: CSVGRTGGETQYF. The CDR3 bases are TGCAGCGTGGGGAGAACAGGGGGGGAGACCCAGTACTTC.

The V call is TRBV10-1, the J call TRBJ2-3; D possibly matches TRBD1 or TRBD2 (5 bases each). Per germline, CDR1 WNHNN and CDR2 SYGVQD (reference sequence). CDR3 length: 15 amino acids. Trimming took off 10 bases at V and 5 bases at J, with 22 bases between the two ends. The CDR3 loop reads CATLIRDRRLDTQYF. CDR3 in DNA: TGCGCCACCCTAATCCGGGACCGAAGGCTAGATACGCAGTATTTT.

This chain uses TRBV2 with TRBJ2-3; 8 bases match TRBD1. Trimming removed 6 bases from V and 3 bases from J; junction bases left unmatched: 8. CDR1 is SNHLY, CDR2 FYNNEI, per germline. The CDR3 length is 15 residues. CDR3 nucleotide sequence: TGTGCCAGCAGAACACCGGGACAGGAGACAGATACGCAGTATTTT. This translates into CASRTPGQETDTQYF. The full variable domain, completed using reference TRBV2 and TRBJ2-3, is EPEVTQTPSHQVTQMGQEVILRCVPISNHLYFYWYRQILGQKVEFLVSFYNNEISEKSEIFDDQFSVERPDGSNFTLKIRSTKLEDSAMYFCASRTPGQETDTQYFGPGTRLTVL.